Given below is one T cell receptor beta chain in context. Its specificity is not known. The data were taken from a study of a mutant IDH1 vaccine in newly diagnosed glioma. Study conclusions and caveats: Pseudoprogression looked unconnected to shifts in top peripheral T cell clonotypes.

Sequencing was performed with immunoSEQ multiplex PCR; in TCRdb, only in-frame clones are kept and a portion is missing. Of approximately 30,000 clones listed, around 84% are singletons. Between the trimmed V and J ends, which lost 0 bases and 5 bases, there was a span of 8 bases. This CDR3 is 13 amino acids long. CDR1 and CDR2 (germline): SGHNT, YYREEE (reference sequence). As for time point: week 23, last vaccination. Vaccination used 300 ug of mutant IDH1 20-mer peptide per dose, with topical imiquimod. This specimen was PBMCs, taken from a glioma patient whose treatment included an IDH1 peptide vaccine. The TCR sequence derives from a woman in her twenties or thirties with glioma. The chain uses TRBV5-4 and TRBJ2-5; D is undetermined. CDR3: CASSLEKPETQYF. The CDR3 nucleotides are TGTGCCAGCAGCTTGGAGAAACCGGAGACCCAGTACTTC.